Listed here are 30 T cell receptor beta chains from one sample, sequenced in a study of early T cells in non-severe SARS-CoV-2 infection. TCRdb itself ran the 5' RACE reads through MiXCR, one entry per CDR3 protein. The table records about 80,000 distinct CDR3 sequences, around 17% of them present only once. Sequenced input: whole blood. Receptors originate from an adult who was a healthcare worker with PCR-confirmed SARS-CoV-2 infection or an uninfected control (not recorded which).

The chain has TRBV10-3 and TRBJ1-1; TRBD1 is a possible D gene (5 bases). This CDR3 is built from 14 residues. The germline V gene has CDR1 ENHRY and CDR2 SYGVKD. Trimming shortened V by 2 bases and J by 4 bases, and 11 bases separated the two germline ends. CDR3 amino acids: CAISEMGGATEAFF. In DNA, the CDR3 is TGTGCCATCAGTGAGATGGGGGGAGCCACTGAAGCTTTCTTT.

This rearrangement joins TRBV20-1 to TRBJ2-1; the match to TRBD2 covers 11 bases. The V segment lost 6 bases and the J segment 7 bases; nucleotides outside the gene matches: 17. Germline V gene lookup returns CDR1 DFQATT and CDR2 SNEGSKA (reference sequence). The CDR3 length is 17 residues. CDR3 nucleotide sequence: TGCAGTGCCACGGGTAGCGGGAGGGCCTTTAGGGGGAATGAGCAGTTCTTC. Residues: CSATGSGRAFRGNEQFF.

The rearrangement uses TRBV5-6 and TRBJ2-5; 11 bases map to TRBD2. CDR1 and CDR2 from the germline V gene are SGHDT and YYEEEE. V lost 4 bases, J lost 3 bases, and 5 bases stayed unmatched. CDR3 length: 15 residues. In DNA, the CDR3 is TGTGCCAGCAGCCGACTAGCGGGGACCAAAGAGACCCAGTACTTC. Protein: CASSRLAGTKETQYF.

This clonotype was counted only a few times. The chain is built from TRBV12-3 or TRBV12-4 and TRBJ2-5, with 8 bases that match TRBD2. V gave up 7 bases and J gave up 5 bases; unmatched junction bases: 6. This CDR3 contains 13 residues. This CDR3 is CASTRTSRETQYF. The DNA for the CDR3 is TGTGCCAGCACCCGGACTAGCCGGGAGACCCAGTACTTC.

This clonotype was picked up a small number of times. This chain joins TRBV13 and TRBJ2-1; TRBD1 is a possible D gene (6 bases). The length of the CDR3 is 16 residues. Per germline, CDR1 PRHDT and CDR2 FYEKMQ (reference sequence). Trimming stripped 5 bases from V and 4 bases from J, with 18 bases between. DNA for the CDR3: TGTGCCAGCAGCCAACAGGGATTAGGGGCTTACAATGAGCAGTTCTTC. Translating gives CASSQQGLGAYNEQFF.

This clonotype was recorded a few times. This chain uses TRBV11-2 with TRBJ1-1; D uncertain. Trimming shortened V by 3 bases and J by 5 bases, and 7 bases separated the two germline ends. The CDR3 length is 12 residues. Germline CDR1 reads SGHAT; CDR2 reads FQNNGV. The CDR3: CASSFDGTEAFF. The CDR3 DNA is TGTGCCAGCAGCTTTGATGGGACTGAAGCTTTCTTT. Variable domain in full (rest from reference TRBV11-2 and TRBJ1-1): EAGVAQSPRYKIIEKRQSVAFWCNPISGHATLYWYQQILGQGPKLLIQFQNNGVVDDSQLPKDRFSAERLKGVDSTLKIQPAKLEDSAVYLCASSFDGTEAFFGQGTRLTVV.

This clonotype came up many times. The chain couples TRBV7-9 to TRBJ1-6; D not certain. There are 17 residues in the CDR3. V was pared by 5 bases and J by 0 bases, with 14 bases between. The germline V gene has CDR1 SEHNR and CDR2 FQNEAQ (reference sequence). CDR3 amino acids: CASSTGSKSSYNSPLHF. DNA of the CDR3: TGTGCCAGCAGCACCGGAAGTAAAAGCTCCTATAATTCACCCCTCCACTTT. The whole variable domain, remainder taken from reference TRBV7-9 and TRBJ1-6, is DTGVSQNPRHKITKRGQNVTFRCDPISEHNRLYWYRQTLGQGPEFLTYFQNEAQLEKSRLLSDRFSAERPKGSFSTLEIQRTEQGDSAMYLCASSTGSKSSYNSPLHFGNGTRLTVT.

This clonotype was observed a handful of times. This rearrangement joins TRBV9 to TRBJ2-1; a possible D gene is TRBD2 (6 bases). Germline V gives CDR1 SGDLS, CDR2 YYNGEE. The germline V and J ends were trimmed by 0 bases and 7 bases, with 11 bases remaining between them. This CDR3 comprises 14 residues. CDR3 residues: CASSVGGAGNEQFF. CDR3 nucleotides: TGTGCCAGCAGCGTAGGAGGGGCGGGGAATGAGCAGTTCTTC.

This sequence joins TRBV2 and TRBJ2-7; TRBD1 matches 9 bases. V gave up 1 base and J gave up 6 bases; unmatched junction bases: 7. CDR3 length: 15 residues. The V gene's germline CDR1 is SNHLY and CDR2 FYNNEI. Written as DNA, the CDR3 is TGTGCCAGCAGTGAAGATCACAGGGGGCTATTCGAGCAGTACTTC. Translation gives CASSEDHRGLFEQYF.

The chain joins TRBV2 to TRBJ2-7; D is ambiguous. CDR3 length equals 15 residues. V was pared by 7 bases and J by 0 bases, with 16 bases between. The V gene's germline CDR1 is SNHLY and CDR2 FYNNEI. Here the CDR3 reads CASITGYLDSYEQYF. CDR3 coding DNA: TGTGCCAGCATTACCGGGTATCTAGACTCCTACGAGCAGTACTTC. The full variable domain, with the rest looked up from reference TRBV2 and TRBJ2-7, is EPEVTQTPSHQVTQMGQEVILRCVPISNHLYFYWYRQILGQKVEFLVSFYNNEISEKSEIFDDQFSVERPDGSNFTLKIRSTKLEDSAMYFCASITGYLDSYEQYFGPGTRLTVT.

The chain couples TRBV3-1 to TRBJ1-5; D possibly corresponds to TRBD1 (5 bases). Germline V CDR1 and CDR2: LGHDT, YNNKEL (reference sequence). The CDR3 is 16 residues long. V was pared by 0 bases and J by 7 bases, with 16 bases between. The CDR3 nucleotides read TGTGCCAGCAGCCAAGACCTGGGGGGGAAAGGGCAGCCCCAGCATTTT. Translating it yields CASSQDLGGKGQPQHF.

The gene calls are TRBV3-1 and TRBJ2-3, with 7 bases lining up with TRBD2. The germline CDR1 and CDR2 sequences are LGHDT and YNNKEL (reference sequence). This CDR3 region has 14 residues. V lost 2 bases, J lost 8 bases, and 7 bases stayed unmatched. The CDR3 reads CASSQKAGRGTQYF. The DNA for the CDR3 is TGTGCCAGCAGCCAAAAAGCAGGGAGGGGTACGCAGTATTTT.

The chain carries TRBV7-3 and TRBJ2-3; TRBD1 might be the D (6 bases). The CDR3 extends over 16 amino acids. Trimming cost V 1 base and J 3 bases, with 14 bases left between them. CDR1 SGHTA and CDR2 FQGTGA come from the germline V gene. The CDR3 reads CASSLKSGQGTDTQYF. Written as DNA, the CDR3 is TGTGCCAGCAGCTTAAAATCTGGGCAGGGGACAGATACGCAGTATTTT.

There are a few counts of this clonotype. The CDR3 is CASRASRGPTDTQYF. The CDR3 coding sequence is TGTGCCAGCAGAGCCTCTCGGGGACCCACAGATACGCAGTATTTT. The chain carries TRBV5-6 and TRBJ2-3, with D possibly being TRBD1 or TRBD2 (5 bases each). CDR3 length equals 15 residues. Germline V CDR1 and CDR2: SGHDT, YYEEEE. V dropped 5 bases and J dropped 2 bases, with 15 bases sitting between them.

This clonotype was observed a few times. For the CDR3, the DNA is TGCAGCGTTGGGCCCATTACTGGAAACACCATATATTTT. Protein sequence: CSVGPITGNTIYF. The V call is TRBV29-1, the J call TRBJ1-3; no reliable D call. Germline lookup yields CDR1 SQVTM and CDR2 ANQGSEA. The V and J ends lost 4 bases and 2 bases respectively, with 9 bases between them. The CDR3 covers 13 residues. Full variable domain (remainder filled in from reference TRBV29-1 and TRBJ1-3): SAVISQKPSRDICQRGTSLTIQCQVDSQVTMMFWYRQQPGQSLTLIATANQGSEATYESGFVIDKFPISRPNLTFSTLTVSNMSPEDSSIYLCSVGPITGNTIYFGEGSWLTVV.

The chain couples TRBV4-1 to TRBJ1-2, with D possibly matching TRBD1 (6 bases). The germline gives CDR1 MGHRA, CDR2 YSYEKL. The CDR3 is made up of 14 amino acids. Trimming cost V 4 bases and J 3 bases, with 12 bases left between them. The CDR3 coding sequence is TGCGCCAGCAGCCCGCAACAGGGCCACTATGGCTACACCTTC. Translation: CASSPQQGHYGYTF.

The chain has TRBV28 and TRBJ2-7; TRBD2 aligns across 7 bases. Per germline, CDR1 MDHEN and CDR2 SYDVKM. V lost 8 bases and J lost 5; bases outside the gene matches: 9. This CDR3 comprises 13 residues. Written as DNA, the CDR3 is TGTGCCAGCCTCGGACGGGGGGTAAACGAGCAGTACTTC. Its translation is CASLGRGVNEQYF.

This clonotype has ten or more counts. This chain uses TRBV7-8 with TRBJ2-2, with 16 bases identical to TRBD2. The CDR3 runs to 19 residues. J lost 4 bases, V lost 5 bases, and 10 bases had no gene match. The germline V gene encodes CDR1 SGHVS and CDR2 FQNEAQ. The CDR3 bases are TGTGCCAGCAGCCTGACCGGGACTAGCGGGAGGGCGGTCACCGGGGAGCTGTTTTTT. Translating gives CASSLTGTSGRAVTGELFF.

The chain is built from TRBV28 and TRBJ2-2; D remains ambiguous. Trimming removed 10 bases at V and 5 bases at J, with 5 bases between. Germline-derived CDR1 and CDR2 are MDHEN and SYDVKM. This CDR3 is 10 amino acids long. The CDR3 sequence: CATSTGELFF. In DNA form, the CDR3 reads TGTGCCACGTCGACCGGGGAGCTGTTTTTT.

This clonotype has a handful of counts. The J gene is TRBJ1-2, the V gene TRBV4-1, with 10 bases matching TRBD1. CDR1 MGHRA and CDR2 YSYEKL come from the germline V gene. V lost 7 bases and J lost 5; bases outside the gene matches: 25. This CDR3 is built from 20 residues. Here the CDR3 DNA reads TGCGCCAGCAACCCTTTCGGACAGGGGGGCCAGTGGGCAGGACTGTATGGCTACACCTTC. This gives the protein CASNPFGQGGQWAGLYGYTF.

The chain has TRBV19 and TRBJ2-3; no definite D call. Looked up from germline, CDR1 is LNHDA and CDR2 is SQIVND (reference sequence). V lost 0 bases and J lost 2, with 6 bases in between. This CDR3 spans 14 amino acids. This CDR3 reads CASSIDRLTDTQYF. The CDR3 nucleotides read TGTGCCAGTAGTATAGATCGGCTCACAGATACGCAGTATTTT.

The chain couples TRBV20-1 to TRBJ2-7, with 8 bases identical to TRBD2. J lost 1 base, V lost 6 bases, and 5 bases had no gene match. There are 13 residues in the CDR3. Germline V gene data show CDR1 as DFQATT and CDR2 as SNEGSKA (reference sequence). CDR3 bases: TGCAGTGCCGTACCGGGGGGGTCCTACGAGCAGTACTTC. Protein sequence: CSAVPGGSYEQYF.

The CDR3 spells CAKAGHAFF. In nucleotides, the CDR3 is TGTGCCAAGGCAGGGCATGCTTTCTTT. The chain is built from TRBV15 and TRBJ1-1; a weak D match, TRBD1 (5 bases). Trimming took 10 bases from V and 11 from J, leaving 11 bases between them. This CDR3 has 9 amino acids. Germline V CDR1 and CDR2: LNHNV, YYDKDF (reference sequence).

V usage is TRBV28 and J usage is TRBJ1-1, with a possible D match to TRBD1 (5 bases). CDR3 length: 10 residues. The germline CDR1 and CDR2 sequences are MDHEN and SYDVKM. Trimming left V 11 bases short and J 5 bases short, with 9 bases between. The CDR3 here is CASRGTEAFF. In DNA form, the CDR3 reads TGTGCCTCGCGGGGGACTGAAGCTTTCTTT. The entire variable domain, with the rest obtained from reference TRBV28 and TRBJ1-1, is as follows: DVKVTQSSRYLVKRTGEKVFLECVQDMDHENMFWYRQDPGLGLRLIYFSYDVKMKEKGDIPEGYSVSREKKERFSLILESASTNQTSMYLCASRGTEAFFGQGTRLTVV.

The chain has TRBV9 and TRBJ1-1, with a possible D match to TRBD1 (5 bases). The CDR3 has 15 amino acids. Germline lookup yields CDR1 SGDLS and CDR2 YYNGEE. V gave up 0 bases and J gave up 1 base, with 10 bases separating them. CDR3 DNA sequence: TGTGCCAGCAGCGTAGGAGGGGTTCAGAACACTGAAGCTTTCTTT. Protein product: CASSVGGVQNTEAFF.

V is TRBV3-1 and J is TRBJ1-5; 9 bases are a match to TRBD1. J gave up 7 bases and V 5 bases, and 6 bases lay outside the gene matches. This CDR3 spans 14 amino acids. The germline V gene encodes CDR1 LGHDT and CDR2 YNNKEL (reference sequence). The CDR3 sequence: CASSAGTGTQPQHF. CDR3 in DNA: TGTGCCAGCAGCGCCGGGACAGGGACCCAGCCCCAGCATTTT.

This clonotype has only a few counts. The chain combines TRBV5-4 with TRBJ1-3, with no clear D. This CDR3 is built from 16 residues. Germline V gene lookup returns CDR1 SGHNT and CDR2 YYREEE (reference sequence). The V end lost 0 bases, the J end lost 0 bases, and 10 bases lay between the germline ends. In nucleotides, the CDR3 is TGTGCCAGCAGCTTGGAGCCACTCAGCTCTGGAAACACCATATATTTT. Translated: CASSLEPLSSGNTIYF.

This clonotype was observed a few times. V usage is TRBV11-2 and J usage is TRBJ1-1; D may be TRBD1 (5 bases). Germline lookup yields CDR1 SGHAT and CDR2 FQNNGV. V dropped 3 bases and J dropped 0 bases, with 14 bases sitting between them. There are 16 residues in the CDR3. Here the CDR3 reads CASSLDPGHLNTEAFF. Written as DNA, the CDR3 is TGTGCCAGCAGCTTGGATCCCGGACACTTGAACACTGAAGCTTTCTTT.

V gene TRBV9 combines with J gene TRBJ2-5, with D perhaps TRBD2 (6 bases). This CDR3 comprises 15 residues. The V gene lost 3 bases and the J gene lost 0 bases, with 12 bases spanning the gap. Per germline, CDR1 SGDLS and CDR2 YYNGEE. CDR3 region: CASSATLANQETQYF. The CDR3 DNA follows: TGTGCCAGCAGCGCAACCCTAGCGAACCAAGAGACCCAGTACTTC.

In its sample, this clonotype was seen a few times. The CDR3 bases are TGCGCCAGCAGCCAAGAAGCTCCGAACACTGAAGCTTTCTTT. Residues: CASSQEAPNTEAFF. V usage is TRBV4-1 and J usage is TRBJ1-1; no clear D gene. The CDR3 consists of 14 residues. In germline, CDR1 is MGHRA, CDR2 YSYEKL. The V gene lost 0 bases and the J gene lost 1 base, with 6 bases spanning the gap.